These 5 T cell receptor beta chains were sequenced from one sample in a study of blood T cell repertoires in COVID-19. Here immunoSEQ multiplex PCR was the method, and the copy in TCRdb shows in-frame clones only, minus some. The sample holds fewer than 400,000 clones, around 85% seen once. Sequencing was done on a sample of peripheral blood. These receptor sequences come from a woman aged 18 to 35 with acute or convalescent COVID-19.

This clone was observed once. The V gene is TRBV12-3 or TRBV12-4, the J gene TRBJ1-1; D is perhaps TRBD1 (5 bases). This CDR3 is 11 amino acids long. The germline V and J ends were trimmed by 8 bases and 11 bases, with 15 bases remaining between them. The CDR3: CASGSGAGAFF. In DNA form, the CDR3 reads TGTGCCAGCGGAAGTGGGGCAGGGGCTTTCTTT.

V gene TRBV5-1 combines with J gene TRBJ1-4, with D possibly TRBD1 on 6 matching bases. CDR1 and CDR2 from the germline V gene are SGHRS and YFSETQ. Trimming removed 1 base at V and 4 bases at J, with 8 bases between. The CDR3 sequence is 14 residues long. The CDR3 sequence: CASSLRGNNEKLFF. Here the CDR3 DNA reads TGCGCCAGCAGCTTGAGGGGGAATAATGAAAAACTGTTTTTT.

This chain connects TRBV11-2 to TRBJ1-1; 8 positions match TRBD1. Germline CDR1 SGHAT, CDR2 FQNNGV. This CDR3 spans 16 amino acids. The V gene end was trimmed by 4 bases and the J gene end by 5 bases; junction bases not matched to a gene: 12. The CDR3 nucleotides are TGTGCCAGCAGCTCCGGGATTACAGGGGGGTGGACTGAAGCTTTCTTT. Protein sequence: CASSSGITGGWTEAFF.

The chain joins TRBV5-1 to TRBJ1-1, with 7 bases aligning to TRBD1. With V trimmed by 0 bases and J by 11 bases, 10 bases remained unmatched. Germline CDR1 reads SGHRS; CDR2 reads YFSETQ. This CDR3 has 14 residues. In DNA, the CDR3 is TGCGCCAGCAGCTTGGCCGGTCAGGGGGAATTTGCTTTCTTT. Amino acid sequence: CASSLAGQGEFAFF.

This chain connects TRBV6-5 to TRBJ1-2, with D maybe TRBD1 (6 bases). The CDR3 is made up of 13 amino acids. Between the trimmed V and J ends, which lost 7 bases and 7 bases, there was a span of 16 bases. Germline-derived CDR1 and CDR2 are MNHEY and SVGAGI. CDR3 in DNA: TGTGCCAGCAACTATAGACAGGTTGTTGGCTACACCTTC. Protein sequence: CASNYRQVVGYTF.